This T cell receptor beta chain stems from a study of blood T cells in healthy people across ages. Study results and limitations: A greater number of naive CD4+ cells and higher diversity distinguished long-lived donors from aged donors. PBMCs went unsorted, and a conclusive naive versus antigen-experienced comparison was therefore prevented.

About this clonotype itself: What it recognizes is unknown.

Ranging in age from about 6 to 100, the donors were healthy Caucasian individuals from Russia. RNA extraction gave at least 5.5 micrograms of total RNA per sample. V was clipped by 5 bases and J by 8 bases, with 19 bases between them. Germline V gene lookup returns CDR1 MNHEY and CDR2 SMNVEV (reference sequence). The CDR3 sequence is 15 residues long. The second PCR ran about 6 to 11 cycles with a sample-barcoded 5' primer and J-beta primers. TCRdb reanalysed the 5' RACE reads using MiXCR and keeps one entry per CDR3 protein. The sample includes approximately 1.5 million distinct CDR3 sequences, about 32% of them seen just once.

The receptor was isolated from a woman aged 25 to 39 in good health. The V gene is TRBV27, the J gene TRBJ2-1; either TRBD1 or TRBD2 may fit D (6 bases each). Sequenced input: blood. The CDR3 DNA follows: TGTGCCAGCAGTGCCGGGACTCACGGGACACATGAGCAGTTCTTC. Residues: CASSAGTHGTHEQFF.